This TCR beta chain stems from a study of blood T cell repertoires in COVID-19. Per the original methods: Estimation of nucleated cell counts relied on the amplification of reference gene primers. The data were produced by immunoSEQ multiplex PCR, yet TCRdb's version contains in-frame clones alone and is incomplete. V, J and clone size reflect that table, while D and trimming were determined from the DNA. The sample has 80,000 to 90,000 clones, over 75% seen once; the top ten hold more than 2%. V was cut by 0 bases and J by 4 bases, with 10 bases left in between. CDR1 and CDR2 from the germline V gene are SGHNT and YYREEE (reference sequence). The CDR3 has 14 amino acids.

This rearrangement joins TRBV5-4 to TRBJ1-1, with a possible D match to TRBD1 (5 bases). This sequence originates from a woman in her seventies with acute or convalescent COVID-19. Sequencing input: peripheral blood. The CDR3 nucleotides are TGTGCCAGCAGCTTGGGGGGGGGAAGCACTGAAGCTTTCTTT. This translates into CASSLGGGSTEAFF.